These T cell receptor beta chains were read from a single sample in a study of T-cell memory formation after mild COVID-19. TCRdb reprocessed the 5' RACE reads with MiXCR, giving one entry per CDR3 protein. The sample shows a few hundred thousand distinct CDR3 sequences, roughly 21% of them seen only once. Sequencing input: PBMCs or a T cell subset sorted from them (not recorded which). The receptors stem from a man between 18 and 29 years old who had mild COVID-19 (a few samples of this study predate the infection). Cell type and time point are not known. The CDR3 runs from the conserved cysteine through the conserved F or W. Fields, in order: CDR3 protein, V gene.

CASSFAKGGGETQYF	TRBV7-2
CASSQGGAYEQYF	TRBV4-3
CASSRDRGSPLHF	TRBV27
CASSLRGVDEAFF	TRBV12-3/TRBV12-4
CASSYSSGMNTEAFF	TRBV6-5
CASSPGTGKRGYTF	TRBV5-1
CSVSAPDRYYNEQFF	TRBV29-1
CASSVGPMGGGPTRQMNEQFF	TRBV9
CASSENKRTIYF	TRBV5-1
CASSYIGRARAFF	TRBV6-5
CSVGLNEQFF	TRBV29-1
CASSYTQVLNTEAFF	TRBV6-6
CASSGASGGHTDTQYF	TRBV4-1
CASTKRGGNQPQHF	TRBV12-3/TRBV12-4
CSASDGEETQYF	TRBV20-1
CATSLAGVNNEQFF	TRBV15
CASSLGTGRFTDTQYF	TRBV7-6
CASSYRPSGGATDTQYF	TRBV4-3
CASSLDSINEQFF	TRBV5-1
CASTVIGSGELFF	TRBV19
CASSEEGASTDTQYF	TRBV2
CASSSIKDGANYGYTF	TRBV5-8
CASSHPGLVEADTQYF	TRBV7-6
CASSQGGVLGNTIYF	TRBV4-2
CASRHAQGWSPLHF	TRBV7-2
CASSQDPVTGELFF	TRBV4-3
CASSDWRLTNEKLFF	TRBV4-1
CASSVDLGQGLKGVDTQYF	TRBV9
CASSPARANTGELFF	TRBV5-1
CASSTAGAGGNTEAFF	TRBV6-5
CASSYPGAHTQYF	TRBV11-2
CASSFGLENTIYF	TRBV5-1
CASSYSGASNQPQHF	TRBV6-6
CASSKITEAFF	TRBV28
CASSLAQPAGGHYGYTF	TRBV5-5
CASSPSDRVAFF	TRBV3-1
CASSQRHESYNEQFF	TRBV7-3
CASREGVISYNSPLHF	TRBV27
CASSQVGGGLIEKLFF	TRBV4-3
CASSYLPESSYNEQFF	TRBV6-5
CASSFADARVYEKLFF	TRBV5-6
CASSPFSGVYEQYF	TRBV5-1
CASSLRVAETQYF	TRBV12-3/TRBV12-4
CASSVGLAGGNTGELFF	TRBV9
CASSFRDSTNSPLHF	TRBV7-6
CASGRLSYEQYF	TRBV12-3/TRBV12-4
CSVPGGIGYTF	TRBV29-1
CASSSYTGGAVTGELFF	TRBV5-1
CASSQEWGPGGPDTQYF	TRBV4-3
CASRRTGGSDTQYF	TRBV28
CAISAPLGGSTDTQYF	TRBV10-3